The present T cell receptor (beta chain) was sequenced within a study of blood T cell repertoires in COVID-19 (dated by TCRdb to the early 2020s). Regarding the complete study: Samples from collaborators originated in the United States, Italy and Spain and spanned both the acute and convalescent phases of COVID-19. The prospective study material was composed of cDNA or gDNA derived from T cells, B-cell-depleted T cells, or PBMCs. Subjects who had been exposed to COVID-19, were actively infected with it, or had recovered from it provided the deeply sampled blood TCRbeta repertoires that made up the dataset. A freely available public database, intended as a resource for researchers studying the immune response to SARS-CoV-2, is where the repertoires were released. The samples were drawn from the first 160 participants of the ongoing ImmuneRACE study and from over 950 subjects provided by 6 global collaborators. Nearly every sample came with metadata listing a de-identified subject ID, COVID-19 status, age in years and sex. Where available, HLA class I and class II types were obtained from metadata supplied by the sample provider rather than from assay-based typing.

One collaborating source in Seattle enrolled patients while the patients were actively infected and followed the patients over time throughout the course of disease. Whole blood was collected in K2EDTA tubes by collaborating institutions according to the institutions' own protocols. For TCRbeta analysis, collaborators shipped samples in one of three forms: frozen whole blood, isolated PBMCs, or DNA extracted from either of those sample types. The CDR3 covers 15 residues, taking in both the cysteine and the phenylalanine. The only DNA kept is the CDR3, 45 bases in frame from the first base. The germline V gene provides CDR1 KGHSH and CDR2 LQKENI. Trimming takes 1 base off V and 5 bases off J; junction bases not matched to a gene: 6. The paper's findings and limits, for the study overall: How much clinical and demographic metadata was included differed by source and by participant, and the metadata was provided uncurated.

The immunoSEQ Assay, a bias-controlled multiplex PCR, was used to amplify TCRbeta CDR3 regions from genomic DNA. In the source study's methods: The number of nucleated cells in each sample was estimated from the amplification of reference gene primers within the assay. To quantify the absolute abundance of each unique TCRbeta CDR3 rearrangement, sequence reads were collapsed and filtered. For each sample, productive Simpson clonality was calculated by taking the square root of Simpson's diversity index across productive rearrangements. Entries here come from immuneACCESS through TCRdb and include only in-frame sequences with V and J called. Some clones fail to appear in such tables; in the studies checked, an unresolved V gene covers under half of the shortfall, and the cause of the remainder is unknown. V and J calls and clone size are as listed in that table; D and trimming were resolved from the DNA. The sample table contains about 200,000 clones; only one count was recorded for more than 75% of them. The ten top clones hold almost 6% of the sample.

Notes on this clone: What this receptor recognizes is not known. There are no base qualities to consult, and no much larger clone falls within one base.

The V and J genes are TRBV18 and TRBJ2-3, and 7 junctional nucleotides match TRBD2. The receptor was isolated from a woman aged 40 to 49 with COVID-19, enrolled during active disease. The sequenced sample consisted of peripheral blood. For the CDR3, the sequence is CASSPLSIAGDTQYF. The DNA reads as follows: TGTGCCAGCTCACCACTTTCAATAGCGGGAGATACGCAGTATTTT.